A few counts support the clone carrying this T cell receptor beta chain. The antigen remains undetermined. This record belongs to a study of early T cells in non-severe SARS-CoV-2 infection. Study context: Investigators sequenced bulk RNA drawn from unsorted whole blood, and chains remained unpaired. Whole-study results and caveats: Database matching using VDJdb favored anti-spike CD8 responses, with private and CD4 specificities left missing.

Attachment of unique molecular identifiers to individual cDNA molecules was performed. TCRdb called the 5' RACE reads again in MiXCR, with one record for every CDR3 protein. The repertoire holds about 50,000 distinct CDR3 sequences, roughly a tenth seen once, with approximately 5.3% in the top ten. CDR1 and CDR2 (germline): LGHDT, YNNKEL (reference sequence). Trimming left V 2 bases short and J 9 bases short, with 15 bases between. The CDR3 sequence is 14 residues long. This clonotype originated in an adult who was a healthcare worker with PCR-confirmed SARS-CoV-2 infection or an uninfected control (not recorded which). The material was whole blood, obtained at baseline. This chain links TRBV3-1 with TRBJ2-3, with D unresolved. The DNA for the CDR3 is TGTGCCAGCAGCCAAACTGACCGATCCGTAACGCAGTATTTT. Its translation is CASSQTDRSVTQYF.